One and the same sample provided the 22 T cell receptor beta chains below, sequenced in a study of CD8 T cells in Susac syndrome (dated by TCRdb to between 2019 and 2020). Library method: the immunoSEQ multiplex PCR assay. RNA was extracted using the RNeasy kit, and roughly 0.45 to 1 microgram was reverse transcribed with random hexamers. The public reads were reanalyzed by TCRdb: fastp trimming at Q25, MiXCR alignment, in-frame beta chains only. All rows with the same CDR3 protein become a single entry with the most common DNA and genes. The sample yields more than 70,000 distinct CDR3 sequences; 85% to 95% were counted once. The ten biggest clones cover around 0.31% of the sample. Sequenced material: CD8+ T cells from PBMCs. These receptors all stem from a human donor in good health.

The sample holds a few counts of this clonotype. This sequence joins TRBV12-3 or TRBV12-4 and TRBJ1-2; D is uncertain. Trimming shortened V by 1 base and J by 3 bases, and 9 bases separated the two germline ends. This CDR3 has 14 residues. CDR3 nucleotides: TGTGCCAGCAGTTTAGGACCGGATCACTATGGCTACACCTTC. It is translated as CASSLGPDHYGYTF.

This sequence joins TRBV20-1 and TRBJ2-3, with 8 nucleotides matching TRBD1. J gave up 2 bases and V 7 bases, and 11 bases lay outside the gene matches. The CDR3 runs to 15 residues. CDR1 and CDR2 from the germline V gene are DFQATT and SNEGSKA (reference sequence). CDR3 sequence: CSGKRDRRLTDTQYF. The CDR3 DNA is TGCAGTGGCAAAAGGGACAGGAGACTCACAGATACGCAGTATTTT.

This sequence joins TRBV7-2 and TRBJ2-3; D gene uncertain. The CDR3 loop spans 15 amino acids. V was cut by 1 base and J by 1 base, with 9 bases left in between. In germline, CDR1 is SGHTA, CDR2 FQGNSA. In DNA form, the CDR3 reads TGTGCCAGCAGCTTAGGACTCCTACGCACAGATACGCAGTATTTT. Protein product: CASSLGLLRTDTQYF. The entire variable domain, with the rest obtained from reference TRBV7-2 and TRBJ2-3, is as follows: GAGVSQSPSNKVTEKGKDVELRCDPISGHTALYWYRQSLGQGLEFLIYFQGNSAPDKSGLPSDRFSAERTGGSVSTLTIQRTQQEDSAVYLCASSLGLLRTDTQYFGPGTRLTVL.

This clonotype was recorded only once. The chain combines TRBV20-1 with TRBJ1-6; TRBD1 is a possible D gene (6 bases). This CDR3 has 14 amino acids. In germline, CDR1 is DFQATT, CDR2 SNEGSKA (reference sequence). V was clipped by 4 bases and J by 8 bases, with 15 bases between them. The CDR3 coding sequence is TGCAGTGCTACCCCGGGGGACACATATTCACCCCTCCACTTT. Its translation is CSATPGDTYSPLHF.

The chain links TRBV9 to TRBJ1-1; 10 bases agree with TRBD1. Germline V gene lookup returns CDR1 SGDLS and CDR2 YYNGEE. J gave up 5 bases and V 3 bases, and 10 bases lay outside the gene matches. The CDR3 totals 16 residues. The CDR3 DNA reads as TGTGCCAGCAGCGCACATCATCGGACAGGGGGGACTGAAGCTTTCTTT. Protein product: CASSAHHRTGGTEAFF.

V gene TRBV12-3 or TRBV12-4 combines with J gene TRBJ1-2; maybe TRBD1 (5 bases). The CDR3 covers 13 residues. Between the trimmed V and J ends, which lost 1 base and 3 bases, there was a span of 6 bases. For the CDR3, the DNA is TGTGCCAGCAGTTTAGGGGGGGACTATGGCTACACCTTC. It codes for CASSLGGDYGYTF.

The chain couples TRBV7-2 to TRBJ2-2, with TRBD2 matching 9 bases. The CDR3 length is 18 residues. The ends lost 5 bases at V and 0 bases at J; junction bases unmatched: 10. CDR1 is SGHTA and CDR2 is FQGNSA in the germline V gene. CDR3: CASSPWGLAGPNTGELFF. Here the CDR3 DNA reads TGTGCCAGCAGCCCATGGGGGCTAGCGGGGCCGAACACCGGGGAGCTGTTTTTT. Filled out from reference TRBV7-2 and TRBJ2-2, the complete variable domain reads GAGVSQSPSNKVTEKGKDVELRCDPISGHTALYWYRQSLGQGLEFLIYFQGNSAPDKSGLPSDRFSAERTGGSVSTLTIQRTQQEDSAVYLCASSPWGLAGPNTGELFFGEGSRLTVL.

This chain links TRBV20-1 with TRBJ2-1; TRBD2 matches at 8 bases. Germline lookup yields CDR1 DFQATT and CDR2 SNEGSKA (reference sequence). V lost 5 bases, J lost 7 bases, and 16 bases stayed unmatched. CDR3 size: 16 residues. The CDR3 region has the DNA TGCAGTGCTGTCCAGGGGCGGGGGGCTTCTTTGAATGAGCAGTTCTTC. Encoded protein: CSAVQGRGASLNEQFF.

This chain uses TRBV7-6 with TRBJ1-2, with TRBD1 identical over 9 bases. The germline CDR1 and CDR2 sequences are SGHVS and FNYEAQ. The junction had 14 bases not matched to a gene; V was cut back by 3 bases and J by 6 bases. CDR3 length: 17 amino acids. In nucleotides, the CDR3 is TGTGCCAGCAGCTTGGGGCCTCGGGGACAGGGTGTGGATGGCTACACCTTC. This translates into CASSLGPRGQGVDGYTF.

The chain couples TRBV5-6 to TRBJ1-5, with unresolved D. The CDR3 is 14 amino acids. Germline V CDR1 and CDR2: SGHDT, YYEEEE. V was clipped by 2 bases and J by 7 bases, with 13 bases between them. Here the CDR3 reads CASSFGVAGQPQHF. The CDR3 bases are TGTGCCAGCAGCTTCGGTGTAGCGGGGCAGCCCCAGCATTTT.

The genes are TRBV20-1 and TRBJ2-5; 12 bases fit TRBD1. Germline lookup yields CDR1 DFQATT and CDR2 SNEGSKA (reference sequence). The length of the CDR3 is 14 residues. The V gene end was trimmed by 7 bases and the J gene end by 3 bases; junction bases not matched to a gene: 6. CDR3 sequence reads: CSVEGTGGEETQYF. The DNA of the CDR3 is TGCAGTGTAGAAGGGACAGGGGGCGAAGAGACCCAGTACTTC.

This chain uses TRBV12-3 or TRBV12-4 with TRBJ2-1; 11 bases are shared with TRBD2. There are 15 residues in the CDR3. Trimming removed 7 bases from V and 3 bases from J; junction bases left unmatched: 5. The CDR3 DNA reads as TGTGCCAGCACCCTGACTAGCGGGGTCTACAATGAGCAGTTCTTC. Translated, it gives CASTLTSGVYNEQFF.

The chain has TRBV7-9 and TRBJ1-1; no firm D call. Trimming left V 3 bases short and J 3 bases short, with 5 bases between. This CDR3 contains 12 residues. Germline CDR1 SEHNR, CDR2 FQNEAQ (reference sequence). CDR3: CASSFGDTEAFF. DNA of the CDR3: TGTGCCAGCAGCTTTGGGGACACTGAAGCTTTCTTT.

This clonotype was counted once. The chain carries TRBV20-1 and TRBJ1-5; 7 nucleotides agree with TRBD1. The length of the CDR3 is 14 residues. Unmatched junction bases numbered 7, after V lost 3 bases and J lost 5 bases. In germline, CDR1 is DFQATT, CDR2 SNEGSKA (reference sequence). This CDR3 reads CSARGQWGDQPQHF. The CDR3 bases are TGCAGTGCTAGGGGACAGTGGGGGGATCAGCCCCAGCATTTT.

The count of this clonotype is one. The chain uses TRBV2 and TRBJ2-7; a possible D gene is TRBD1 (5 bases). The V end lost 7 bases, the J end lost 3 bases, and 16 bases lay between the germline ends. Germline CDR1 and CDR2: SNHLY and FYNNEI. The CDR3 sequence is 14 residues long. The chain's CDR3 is CASTPTAFLYEQYF. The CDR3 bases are TGTGCCAGCACTCCGACAGCGTTCCTCTACGAGCAGTACTTC.

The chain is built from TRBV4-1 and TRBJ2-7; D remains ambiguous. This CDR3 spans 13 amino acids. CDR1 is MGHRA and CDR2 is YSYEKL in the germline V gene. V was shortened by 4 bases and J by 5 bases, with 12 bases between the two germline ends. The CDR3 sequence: CASSLPGQNEQYF. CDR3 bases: TGCGCCAGCAGCCTCCCGGGCCAGAACGAGCAGTACTTC.

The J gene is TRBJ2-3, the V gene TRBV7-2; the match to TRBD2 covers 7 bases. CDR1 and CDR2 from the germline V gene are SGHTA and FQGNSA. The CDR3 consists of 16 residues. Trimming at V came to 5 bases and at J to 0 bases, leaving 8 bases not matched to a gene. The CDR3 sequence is CASSVLAYPSTDTQYF. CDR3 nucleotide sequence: TGTGCCAGCAGCGTACTAGCGTACCCGAGCACAGATACGCAGTATTTT. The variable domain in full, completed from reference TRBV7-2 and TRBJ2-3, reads GAGVSQSPSNKVTEKGKDVELRCDPISGHTALYWYRQSLGQGLEFLIYFQGNSAPDKSGLPSDRFSAERTGGSVSTLTIQRTQQEDSAVYLCASSVLAYPSTDTQYFGPGTRLTVL.

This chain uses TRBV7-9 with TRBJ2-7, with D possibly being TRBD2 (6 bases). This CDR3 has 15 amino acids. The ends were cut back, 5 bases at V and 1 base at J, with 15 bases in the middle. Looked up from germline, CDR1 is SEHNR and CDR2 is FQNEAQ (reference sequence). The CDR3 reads CASSPAGRGSYEQYF. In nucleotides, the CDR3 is TGTGCCAGCAGCCCCGCCGGACGGGGGTCCTACGAGCAGTACTTC.

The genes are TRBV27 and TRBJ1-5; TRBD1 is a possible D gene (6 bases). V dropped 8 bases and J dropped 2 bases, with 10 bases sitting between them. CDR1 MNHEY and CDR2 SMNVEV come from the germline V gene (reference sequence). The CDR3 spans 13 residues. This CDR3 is CASSEGGNQPQHF. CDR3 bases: TGTGCCAGCTCGGAGGGGGGCAATCAGCCCCAGCATTTT.

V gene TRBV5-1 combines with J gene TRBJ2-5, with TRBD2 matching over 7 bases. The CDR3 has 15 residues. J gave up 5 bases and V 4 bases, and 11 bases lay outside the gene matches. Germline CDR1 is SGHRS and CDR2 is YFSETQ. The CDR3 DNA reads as TGCGCCAGCAGCCCGGGGGGTCTCCTCACGGAGACCCAGTACTTC. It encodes CASSPGGLLTETQYF.

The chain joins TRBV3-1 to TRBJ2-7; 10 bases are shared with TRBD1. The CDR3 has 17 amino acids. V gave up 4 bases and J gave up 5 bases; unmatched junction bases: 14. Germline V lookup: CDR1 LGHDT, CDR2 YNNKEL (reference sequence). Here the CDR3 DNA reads TGTGCCAGCAGCCCTTGGTCGGACAGGGGGAGGTTGGACGAGCAGTACTTC. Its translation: CASSPWSDRGRLDEQYF.

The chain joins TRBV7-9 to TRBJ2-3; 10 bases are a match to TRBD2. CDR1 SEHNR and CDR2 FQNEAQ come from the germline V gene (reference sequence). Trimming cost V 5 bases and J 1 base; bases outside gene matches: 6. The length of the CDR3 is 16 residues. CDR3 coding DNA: TGTGCCAGCAGCGTTCGCGGGACTAGCGGCACAGATACGCAGTATTTT. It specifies CASSVRGTSGTDTQYF.